Listed below are T cell receptor beta chains from one sample, sequenced in a study of regulatory T cells in long-lasting Graves disease. TCRdb ran MiXCR on the multiplex PCR reads and lists one entry per CDR3 protein. Of approximately 470,000 distinct CDR3 sequences in the sample, around 21% were seen once. The source was peripheral blood mononuclear cells (PBMCs), collected when the disease was refractory, from a patient treated with antithyroid drugs. These receptors were obtained from a female donor with Graves disease. The CDR3 runs from the conserved cysteine through the conserved F or W. D genes are given only for firm matches. Clone size is given for some rows only: seen once, a few or many times, or a class if the clone is expanded.

>TRBJ1-1|TRBV28|many|.
TGTGCCAGCAGTCCCAGTGATCGCTTGGGGGCTTTCTTT
CASSPSDRLGAFF
>TRBJ1-1|TRBV18|many|.
TGTGCCAGCTCACCGACAGTCGGCGACACTGAAGCTTTCTTT
CASSPTVGDTEAFF
>TRBJ1-1|TRBV19|.|.
TGTGCCAGTAGTCGGAATCTAAAGGGACGGAACACTGAAGCTTTCTTT
CASSRNLKGRNTEAFF
>TRBJ2-7|TRBV19|many|.
TGTGCCAGTAGTATCTTTCCAGGGATCGACTACGAGCAGTACTTC
CASSIFPGIDYEQYF
>TRBJ1-5|TRBV5-6|.|.
TGTGCCAGCAGCCCTGGACACCAAAATCAGCCCCAGCATTTT
CASSPGHQNQPQHF
>TRBJ2-7|TRBV13|few|TRBD1
TGTGCCAGCAGCGCCGGGGACAGGGCCTACGAGCAGTACTTC
CASSAGDRAYEQYF
>TRBJ2-2|TRBV20-1|few|.
TGCAGTGCTCACGATAGGACTACTTCGAACACCGGGGAGCTGTTTTTT
CSAHDRTTSNTGELFF
>TRBJ1-1|TRBV20-1|.|TRBD1
TGCAGTGCTAGACTTACCGGGACAGGGACCACTGAAGCTTTCTTT
CSARLTGTGTTEAFF
>TRBJ1-1|TRBV6-1|.|TRBD1
TGTGCCAGCAGTCATATCAGGGGGAACACTGAAGCTTCCTTT
CASSHIRGNTEASF
>TRBJ1-4|TRBV7-2|few|TRBD1
TGTGCCAGCAGCTTAGCGTCGACAGGGGTTTTAGGTGAAAAACTGTTTTTT
CASSLASTGVLGEKLFF
>TRBJ1-2|TRBV12-3/TRBV12-4|many|.
TGTGCCAACAGTTTTTACGAGGAGGGCTACACCTTC
CANSFYEEGYTF
>TRBJ2-7|TRBV20-1|many|TRBD1
TGCAGTGCACTCCGGGACAGGGGTTACGAGCAGTACTTC
CSALRDRGYEQYF
>TRBJ2-7|TRBV2|many|TRBD1
TGTGCCAGCAGTGGAAACAGGGGCTACGAGCAGTACTTC
CASSGNRGYEQYF
>TRBJ2-7|TRBV15|many|.
TGTGCCACCAGCAGAGACCGCGCGGGCCTGGAGGTCCAGTACTTC
CATSRDRAGLEVQYF
>TRBJ2-1|TRBV29-1|.|TRBD2
TGCAGCGTCCTACCTAGCGGGAGTAGAAATGAGCAGTTCTTC
CSVLPSGSRNEQFF
>TRBJ1-6|TRBV28|.|TRBD1
TGTGCCAGCAACCTGGGGGGGACAGGGGTTTCACCCCTCCACTTT
CASNLGGTGVSPLHF
>TRBJ2-5|TRBV13|.|.
TGTGCCAGCAGCCCTCTAGGGGAGGAGACCCAGTACTTC
CASSPLGEETQYF